The clone carrying this T cell receptor (beta chain) was seen ten or more times. What it binds is not known. This entry is derived from a study of T-cell reconstitution after alpha-beta-depleted transplantation in children. Unique molecular identifiers were used to barcode this TCRbeta library. TCRdb itself ran the PCR reads through MiXCR, one entry per CDR3 protein. The sample carries about 160,000 distinct CDR3 sequences, around 10% recorded once. Regarding the study as a whole: Several hundred rapidly expanded clones from non-depleted graft cells reportedly supplied alpha-beta T cells about two months post-transplant. Among T cells one year after transplant, newly produced cells accounted for most counts and diversity.

The CDR3 is 12 amino acids. The V gene lost 0 bases and the J gene lost 8 bases, with 5 bases spanning the gap. CDR1 and CDR2 from the germline V gene are MGHRA and YSYEKL. The starting material was PBMCs, obtained before TCRalphabeta/CD19-depleted stem cell transplant. The receptor comes from a boy aged 2-9 years with acute myeloid leukemia, due to receive a stem cell transplant. V gene TRBV4-1 combines with J gene TRBJ2-4; unclear D gene. The CDR3 DNA reads as TGCGCCAGCAGCCAAGATAGCCACATTCAGTACTTC. Translated, it gives CASSQDSHIQYF.